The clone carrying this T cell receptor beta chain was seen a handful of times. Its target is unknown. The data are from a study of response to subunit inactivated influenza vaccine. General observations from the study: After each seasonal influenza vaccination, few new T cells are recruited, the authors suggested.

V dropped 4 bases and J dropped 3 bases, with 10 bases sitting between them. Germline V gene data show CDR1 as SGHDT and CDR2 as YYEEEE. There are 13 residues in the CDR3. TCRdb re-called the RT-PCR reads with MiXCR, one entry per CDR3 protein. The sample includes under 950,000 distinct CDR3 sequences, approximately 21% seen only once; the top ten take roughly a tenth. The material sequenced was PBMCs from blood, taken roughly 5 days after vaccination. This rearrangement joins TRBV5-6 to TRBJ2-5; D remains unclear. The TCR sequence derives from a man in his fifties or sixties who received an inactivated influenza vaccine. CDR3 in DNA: TGTGCCAGCAGCCGCGAGGCGGAAGAGACCCAGTACTTC. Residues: CASSREAEETQYF.